This T cell receptor (beta chain) was recovered during a study of blood T cell repertoires in COVID-19. Study background: COVID-19 samples collected from the United States, Italy and Spain covered acute and convalescent phases. From T cells, B-cell-depleted T cells, or PBMCs came the material, which was cDNA or gDNA.

The CDR3 extends over 12 amino acids. Germline values: CDR1 MNHEY, CDR2 SVGAGI. Trimming cost V 5 bases and J 3 bases, with 7 bases left between them. In the case of this clone: This specimen includes other DNA sequences encoding the same CDR3.

Authors' methods: Using reference gene primer amplification, nucleated cell counts were estimated. Data came from immunoSEQ multiplex PCR; TCRdb stores just in-frame clones and leaves some out. V and J calls and clone size follow that table, whereas D and trimming were derived from the DNA. This table has 90,000 to 120,000 clones, 90% to 95% appearing once. V gene TRBV6-5 combines with J gene TRBJ1-2; D is unresolved. Sequencing was carried out using peripheral blood. This clonotype originated in a woman in her thirties with acute or convalescent COVID-19. CDR3 region: CASSREDYGYTF. As DNA, the CDR3 is TGTGCCAGCAGTCGCGAAGACTATGGCTACACCTTC.